The 20 T cell receptor beta chains given below trace back to one sample, sequenced in a study of identifying expanded T cells in peripheral blood. Some clones are missing from TCRdb's copy, which holds only in-frame ones; the method was immunoSEQ multiplex PCR. Here the sample spans tens of thousands of clones, roughly 84% being singletons. The source material was blood. These receptors were collected from a person aged 18-70 years in good health.

This chain uses TRBV30 with TRBJ2-7, with D uncertain. Between the trimmed V and J ends, which lost 0 bases and 3 bases, there was a span of 6 bases. The CDR3 consists of 12 residues. CDR1 is GTSNPN and CDR2 is SVGIG in the germline V gene (reference sequence). CDR3 region: CAWSVSGYEQYF. Here the CDR3 DNA reads TGTGCCTGGAGTGTTTCGGGCTACGAGCAGTACTTC.

This clone was seen just once. The rearrangement uses TRBV7-2 and TRBJ2-7, with D tentatively TRBD2 (5 bases). In germline, CDR1 is SGHTA, CDR2 FQGNSA. CDR3 length equals 12 residues. The germline V and J ends were trimmed by 1 base and 7 bases, with 8 bases remaining between them. In nucleotides, the CDR3 is TGTGCCAGCAGCTTAGTCGGGGTAGAGCAGTACTTC. The encoded protein is CASSLVGVEQYF.

The genes are TRBV15 and TRBJ2-5; no reliable D call. Germline CDR1 LNHNV, CDR2 YYDKDF (reference sequence). Trimming shortened V by 0 bases and J by 5 bases, and 7 bases separated the two germline ends. The CDR3 consists of 13 residues. The CDR3 sequence: CATSRDLKETQYF. The CDR3 DNA reads as TGTGCCACCAGCAGAGATCTGAAGGAGACCCAGTACTTC.

The rearrangement uses TRBV7-9 and TRBJ1-4, with 10 bases aligning to TRBD1. With 5 bases clipped from V and 5 bases from J, the junction kept 5 bases outside the gene matches. This CDR3 is 15 amino acids long. Germline V lookup: CDR1 SEHNR, CDR2 FQNEAQ (reference sequence). CDR3 amino acids: CASSPRTGGNEKLFF. For the CDR3, the DNA is TGTGCCAGCAGCCCTCGGACAGGGGGAAATGAAAAACTGTTTTTT.

The chain carries TRBV5-1 and TRBJ2-3; 7 bases are shared with TRBD2. V trimming: 4 bases; J trimming: 2 bases; junction bases outside the gene matches: 7. This CDR3 has 15 residues. CDR1 SGHRS and CDR2 YFSETQ come from the germline V gene. CDR3 loop: CASSLGGKFTDTQYF. The CDR3 DNA is TGCGCCAGCAGCCTGGGGGGGAAATTCACAGATACGCAGTATTTT.

The gene calls are TRBV2 and TRBJ1-1, with TRBD1 identical over 7 bases. Germline CDR1 SNHLY, CDR2 FYNNEI. This CDR3 spans 13 amino acids. The V and J ends lost 7 bases and 4 bases, in that order; junction bases with no gene match: 6. The CDR3 reads CASNDRVSTEAFF. In nucleotides, the CDR3 is TGTGCCAGCAACGACAGGGTAAGCACTGAAGCTTTCTTT.

V usage is TRBV11-2 and J usage is TRBJ1-1; D is ambiguous. The germline V gene encodes CDR1 SGHAT and CDR2 FQNNGV. The CDR3 loop spans 13 amino acids. Trimming removed 1 base at V and 11 bases at J, with 14 bases between. The CDR3 loop is CASSLGAAESAFF. The CDR3 DNA follows: TGTGCCAGCAGCTTAGGGGCCGCTGAGTCGGCTTTCTTT.

This sequence joins TRBV18 and TRBJ1-1, with D possibly matching TRBD1 (5 bases). The germline V gene has CDR1 KGHSH and CDR2 LQKENI. The CDR3 has 15 amino acids. V was cut by 3 bases and J by 4 bases, with 15 bases left in between. In DNA form, the CDR3 reads TGTGCCAGCTCACCTCTAGTTCAGGGCAGCACTGAAGCTTTCTTT. Its protein product is CASSPLVQGSTEAFF.

The genes are TRBV19 and TRBJ1-5; D uncertain. The CDR3 has 15 residues. Germline V gene sequence: CDR1 LNHDA, CDR2 SQIVND (reference sequence). V was trimmed by 0 bases and J by 5 bases, leaving 11 bases between them. For the CDR3, the DNA is TGTGCCAGTAGTATAGACGCACGGGCAGATCAGCCCCAGCATTTT. This sequence encodes CASSIDARADQPQHF.

In its sample, this clone was seen once. The chain combines TRBV11-2 with TRBJ2-7; D is ambiguous. The CDR3 spans 12 residues. Trimming stripped 5 bases from V and 3 bases from J, with 8 bases between. Germline-derived CDR1 and CDR2 are SGHAT and FQNNGV. CDR3 DNA: TGTGCCAGCAGCCCCGCTAGCTACGAGCAGTACTTC. Its translation: CASSPASYEQYF.

The rearrangement joins TRBV4-3 to TRBJ1-2; perhaps TRBD1 as D (5 bases). The CDR3 runs 14 residues. Trimming took off 2 bases at V and 4 bases at J, with 11 bases between the two ends. CDR1 and CDR2 (germline): LGHNA, YSLEER. The CDR3 sequence is CASSQSQGGYGYTF. CDR3 DNA sequence: TGCGCCAGCAGCCAATCTCAGGGCGGCTATGGCTACACCTTC.

Regarding this clone: A read error may explain this, as a much larger clone is one base away. The chain combines TRBV11-2 with TRBJ2-1; D is uncertain. Trimming pared 2 bases from V and 7 bases from J, leaving 3 bases between. Germline CDR1 reads SGHAT; CDR2 reads FQNNGV. This CDR3 has 11 amino acids. In DNA, the CDR3 is TGTGCCAGCAGCTTATGGAATGAGCAGTTCTTC. Protein product: CASSLWNEQFF.

The chain is built from TRBV7-6 and TRBJ2-2; 7 positions agree with TRBD2. The V segment lost 5 bases and the J segment 5 bases; nucleotides outside the gene matches: 11. The CDR3 has 16 residues. Per germline, CDR1 SGHVS and CDR2 FNYEAQ. The CDR3 DNA sequence: TGTGCCAGCAGCAGCAAGGGGACTACATTGACCGGGGAGCTGTTTTTT. This gives the protein CASSSKGTTLTGELFF. Filled out from reference TRBV7-6 and TRBJ2-2, the complete variable domain reads GAGVSQSPRYKVTKRGQDVALRCDPISGHVSLYWYRQALGQGPEFLTYFNYEAQQDKSGLPNDRFSAERPEGSISTLTIQRTEQRDSAMYRCASSSKGTTLTGELFFGEGSRLTVL.

This chain joins TRBV9 and TRBJ1-3; D remains ambiguous. The CDR3 loop spans 14 amino acids. Between the trimmed V and J ends, which lost 0 bases and 0 bases, there was a span of 4 bases. Germline V gives CDR1 SGDLS, CDR2 YYNGEE. The CDR3 DNA reads TGTGCCAGCAGCGTAGGCGACTCTGGAAACACCATATATTTT. Amino acids: CASSVGDSGNTIYF.

This clone was counted a single time. This chain uses TRBV6-6 with TRBJ2-7, with 11 bases fitting TRBD2. V trimming: 2 bases; J trimming: 3 bases; junction bases outside the gene matches: 0. Germline V gene data show CDR1 as MNHNY and CDR2 as SVGAGI (reference sequence). CDR3 length equals 14 residues. In DNA form, the CDR3 reads TGTGCCAGCAGTTACCTAGCGGGAGGCTACGAGCAGTACTTC. This gives the protein CASSYLAGGYEQYF.

This chain uses TRBV11-1 with TRBJ2-6, with D perhaps being TRBD1 or TRBD2 (6 bases each). This CDR3 contains 15 residues. The germline V gene has CDR1 SGHAT and CDR2 FQDESV (reference sequence). The CDR3 loop is CAGGQLSSGANVLTF. CDR3 in DNA: TGTGCAGGGGGGCAGCTTAGCTCTGGGGCCAACGTCCTGACTTTC.

V is TRBV7-9 and J is TRBJ2-3, with 10 bases identical to TRBD1. V lost 4 bases, J lost 6 bases, and 13 bases stayed unmatched. Germline V gives CDR1 SEHNR, CDR2 FQNEAQ (reference sequence). This CDR3 comprises 17 residues. In DNA form, the CDR3 reads TGTGCCAGCAGCTCGCGTGGAGGGACAGGGGCCCTTGATACGCAGTATTTT. It is translated as CASSSRGGTGALDTQYF.

The rearrangement links TRBV2 to TRBJ1-5, with 10 positions matching TRBD1. The germline CDR1 and CDR2 sequences are SNHLY and FYNNEI. CDR3 size: 18 residues. Unmatched junction bases numbered 10, after V lost 4 bases and J lost 1 base. The CDR3 DNA sequence: TGTGCCAGCAGTGGGGACAGGGGAGGCGTTCAAAGCAATCAGCCCCAGCATTTT. This codes for CASSGDRGGVQSNQPQHF.

This clone was detected a few times. CDR3 bases: TGTGCCAGCAGTGTAGACGGAGGGGATGCTGAAGCTTTCTTT. This gives the protein CASSVDGGDAEAFF. The rearrangement links TRBV7-9 to TRBJ1-1; possible D gene TRBD1, 5 bases. CDR1 and CDR2 from the germline V gene are SEHNR and FQNEAQ (reference sequence). The CDR3 is 14 residues long. The germline V and J ends were trimmed by 6 bases and 6 bases, with 17 bases remaining between them.

This CDR3 reads CASSQDGAGGPADTQYF. The DNA of the CDR3 is TGTGCCAGCAGCCAAGATGGAGCGGGAGGGCCTGCCGATACGCAGTATTTT. This chain uses TRBV4-2 with TRBJ2-3; 10 positions match TRBD2. Trimming cost V 0 bases and J 6 bases; bases outside gene matches: 9. Germline V gives CDR1 LGHNA, CDR2 YNFKEQ. The CDR3 has 17 amino acids.